This TCR beta chain came from a study of blood T cell repertoires in COVID-19. Study information: Samples representing acute and convalescent COVID-19 were sourced from the United States, Italy and Spain.

CDR3 length: 15 residues. Germline V gives CDR1 DFQATT, CDR2 SNEGSKA (reference sequence). Trimming cost V 3 bases and J 1 base; bases outside gene matches: 6. TCRdb's copy holds only in-frame clones and misses some; the assay was immunoSEQ multiplex PCR. The table records nearly 250,000 clones, roughly 86% of them present only once. Clinical history as reported by participants underpinned cohort assignment. Donors in Cohort 3 who had recovered were those with two negative PCRs, healthcare professional clearance, or resolution of their symptoms. The receptor comes from a woman in her forties or fifties who had recovered from COVID-19. The chain recombines TRBV20-1 with TRBJ1-5, with 7 bases lining up with TRBD1. The sample comprised PBMCs or T cells enriched from blood (not recorded which). In DNA form, the CDR3 reads TGCAGTGCTAGTCCACAGGGGATCAGCAATCAGCCCCAGCATTTT. This codes for CSASPQGISNQPQHF.